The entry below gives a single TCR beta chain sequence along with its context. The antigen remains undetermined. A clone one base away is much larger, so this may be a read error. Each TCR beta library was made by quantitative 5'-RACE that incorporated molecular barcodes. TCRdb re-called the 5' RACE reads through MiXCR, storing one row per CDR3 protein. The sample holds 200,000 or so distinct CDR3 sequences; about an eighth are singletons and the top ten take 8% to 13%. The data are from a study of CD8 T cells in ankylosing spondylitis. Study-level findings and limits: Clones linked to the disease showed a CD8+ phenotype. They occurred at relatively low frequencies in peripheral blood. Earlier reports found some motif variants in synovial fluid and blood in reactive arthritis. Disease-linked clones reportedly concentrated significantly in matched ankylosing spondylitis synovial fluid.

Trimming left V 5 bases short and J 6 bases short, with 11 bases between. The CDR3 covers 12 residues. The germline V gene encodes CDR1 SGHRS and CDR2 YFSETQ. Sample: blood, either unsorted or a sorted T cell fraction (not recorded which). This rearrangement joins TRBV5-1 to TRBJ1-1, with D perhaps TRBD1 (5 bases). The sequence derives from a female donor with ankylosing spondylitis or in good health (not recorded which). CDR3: CASRRGYPEAFF. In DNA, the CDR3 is TGCGCCAGCAGGCGGGGGTACCCTGAAGCTTTCTTT.